This TCR beta chain was documented in a study of OX40 agonist ivuxolimab in advanced cancers. The table came from immunoSEQ multiplex PCR; TCRdb's copy has only in-frame clones and leaves some out. This table holds about 96,000 clones, about 84% found once. Notes on this clone: The antigen is unknown.

Regarding the study as a whole: The study found that CD8+ T cells averaged more expanded clones than CD4+.

The germline CDR1 and CDR2 sequences are MDHEN and SYDVKM. The V gene lost 10 bases and the J gene lost 4 bases, with 13 bases spanning the gap. This CDR3 is 12 amino acids long. This specimen consisted of CD4+ or CD8+ T cells sorted from blood, obtained in a trial of the OX40 agonist ivuxolimab. V gene TRBV28 combines with J gene TRBJ1-2, with D uncertain. This sequence originates from an adult with an advanced solid tumor such as melanoma, head and neck, liver or kidney cancer. As DNA, the CDR3 is TGTGCCACCCAGACACCGGTCTATGGCTACACCTTC. It encodes CATQTPVYGYTF.